This T cell receptor beta chain was obtained from a study of early T cells in non-severe SARS-CoV-2 infection. The CDR3 is made up of 13 amino acids. The V end was cut by 7 bases, the J end by 7 bases, with 16 bases between. Per the germline V gene, CDR1 is SQVTM and CDR2 is ANQGSEA. Via MiXCR, TCRdb re-called the 5' RACE reads, giving one row per CDR3 protein. This table holds 40,000 to 60,000 distinct CDR3 sequences, about 4% found once. This clonotype came up many times. The sample comprised whole blood. This receptor was taken from an adult who was a healthcare worker with PCR-confirmed SARS-CoV-2 infection or an uninfected control (not recorded which). This chain uses TRBV29-1 with TRBJ2-2; a possible D gene is TRBD1 (5 bases). CDR3 DNA sequence: TGCAGCGCCGGGCCAGGTCAGGGCGGGGAGCTGTTTTTT. Translated: CSAGPGQGGELFF.